This entry concerns a single T cell receptor (beta chain). Only a few counts were recorded for this clone. Its antigen remains undetermined. Per-base qualities were not stored, and no clone one base away is much larger. The Qiagen DNeasy kit was used to extract genomic DNA from unsorted PBMCs and from the negatively selected CD4+ and CD8+ fractions. TCR beta CDR3 regions were amplified by immunoSEQ multiplex PCR using primers annealing to V and J segments. A synthetic immune receptor repertoire was used to minimize amplification bias, and any residual bias was removed computationally once sequencing was done. The study's processing was this. Custom Python scripts were used to quantify repertoire diversity as the Shannon entropy index. The unsorted, CD4+ and CD8+ repertoires were each analyzed separately, with the exception of combined analyses, where CD4+ and CD8+ sequences were merged in silico. A clone was considered expanded if an increase in frequency of at least 2-fold after treatment relative to C1D1 was found, and a pseudocount of 0.5 was applied to clones undetected at baseline. Clones with 0 or 1 copy at C1D1 were classified as singleton clones, and clones with 2 or more copies were classified as non-singleton clones. By matching protein sequences in sorted samples from the same patient, clones expanded in unsorted samples were annotated as CD4+, CD8+ or unknown. Wilcoxon tests were applied to paired samples to test diversity changes from C1D1 to C4D1. TCRdb obtained this table from immuneACCESS and retained in-frame rearrangements with V and J assigned. These tables miss some clones; where compared with another copy, unresolved V genes account for less than half of the shortfall, and the remainder is unexplained. The V and J calls and clone size come from that table; D and trimming were worked out from the DNA. The sample has under 20,000 clones on record, around three quarters of them singletons. Of the sample, about 41% falls within the top ten clones.

In the paper's terms, the time point label means: cycle 4 day 1 (C4D1), after more than five weeks of nivolumab. Every trial patient had relapsed following autologous stem cell transplantation, and prior brentuximab vedotin exposure was what differed among cohorts A, B and C. The trial cohort was composed of some 57 patients with relapsed/refractory classical Hodgkin lymphoma, for whom complete response, partial response or progressive disease was recorded as best overall response. Trial patients were treated with single-agent nivolumab in the multi-cohort phase II CheckMate 205 trial. An independent review committee assessed best overall response by applying the 2007 International Working Group response criteria. Trial PBMCs were collected just before the start of nivolumab (C1D1) and during therapy at cycle 2 day 1 and cycle 4 day 1. After peripheral blood was drawn into 8 mL Vacutainer Cell Preparation Tubes, PBMCs were isolated by centrifugation and then cryopreserved.

V loses 4 bases, J loses 0 bases, and the germline ends lie 10 bases apart. The CDR3 holds 15 amino acids from the cysteine to the phenylalanine. CDR3 DNA is the only sequence kept; it has 45 bases, read in frame from the first base. As encoded in the germline V gene, CDR1 is MNHNS while CDR2 is SASEGT. These data come from a study of PD-1 blockade in classical Hodgkin lymphoma (TCRdb year 2020). The study in broad terms: Nivolumab dosing was 3 mg/kg intravenously every 2 weeks, continuing until either disease progression or unacceptable toxicity. The study used CyTOF and TCR beta sequencing to define a peripheral blood immune signature of response to PD-1 blockade in classical Hodgkin lymphoma. Study-level results and caveats: Diversity was lower in patients who began nivolumab less than 1 year after ASCT, so these patients were left out of later analyses to avoid confounding by immune reconstitution. Only a single clinical trial cohort was studied, and what caused the repertoire differences, possibly disease activity or prior therapy, remained undefined. Newly diagnosed patients were reported to have lower baseline TCR diversity than healthy donors, and relapsed/refractory patients were reported to have lower baseline TCR diversity still. Trial patients with a complete response had baseline diversity similar to that of newly diagnosed patients, while partial responders and progressors had significantly lower diversity. CD4+ but not CD8+ TCR diversity rose significantly by C4D1 (p=0.0027 vs p=0.16), most apparent in complete responders (p=0.02).

The sample was peripheral blood mononuclear cells (PBMCs), taken before the fourth cycle of nivolumab. The receptor was derived from a human donor with classical Hodgkin lymphoma. The V gene is TRBV6-1 and the J gene is TRBJ1-3, with an unclear D gene assignment. The CDR3 sequence is CASSGGTISGNTIYF. Here is the DNA: TGTGCCAGCAGTGGTGGCACCATCTCTGGAAACACCATATATTTT.